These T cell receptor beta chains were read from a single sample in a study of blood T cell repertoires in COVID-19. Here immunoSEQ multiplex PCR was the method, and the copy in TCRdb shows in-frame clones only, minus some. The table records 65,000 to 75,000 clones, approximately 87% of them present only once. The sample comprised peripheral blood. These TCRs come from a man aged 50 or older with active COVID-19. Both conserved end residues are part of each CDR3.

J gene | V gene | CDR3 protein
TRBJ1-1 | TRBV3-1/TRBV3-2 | CASSLVRNTEAFF
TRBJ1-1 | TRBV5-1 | CASSSRQGATEAFF
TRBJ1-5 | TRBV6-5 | CASTGSINQPQHF
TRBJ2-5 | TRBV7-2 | CASSRTGYQETQYF
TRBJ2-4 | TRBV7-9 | CASSLGLAKNIQYF
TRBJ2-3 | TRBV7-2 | CASSTANPYTDTQYF
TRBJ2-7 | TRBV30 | CAYQSRDSLYEQYF
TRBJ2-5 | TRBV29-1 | CSVESGGYQETQYF
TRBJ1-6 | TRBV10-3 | CAISEVQGVSPLHF
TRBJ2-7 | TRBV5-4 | CASSSRDSYEQYF
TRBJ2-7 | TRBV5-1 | CASSLAGFGGYEQYF
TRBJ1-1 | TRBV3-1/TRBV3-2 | CASSQEGRGEWAFF
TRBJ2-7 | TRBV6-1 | CASSEDPRGYEQYF
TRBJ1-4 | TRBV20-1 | CSASDTGGDEKLFF
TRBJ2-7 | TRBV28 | CASSPRLAGGPKLYEQYF
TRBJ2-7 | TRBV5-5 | CASSLVAWQGVYEQYF
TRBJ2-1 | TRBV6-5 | CASSYGTSSYNEQFF
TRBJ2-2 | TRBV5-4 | CASSLEGLNTGELFF
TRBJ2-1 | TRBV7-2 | CASSLRRSSYNEQFF
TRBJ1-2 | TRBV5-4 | CASSPDTNYGYTF
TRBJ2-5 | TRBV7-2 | CASSSKGGVETQYF
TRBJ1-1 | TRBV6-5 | CASSYSQGNTEAFF
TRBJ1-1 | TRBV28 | CASRPTGANTEAFF
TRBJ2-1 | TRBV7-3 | CASSLTSGHNEQFF
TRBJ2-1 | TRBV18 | CASSPLTGGNEQFF
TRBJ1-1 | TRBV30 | CAWSVRDSRGTEAFF
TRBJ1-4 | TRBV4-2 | CASSQEAGRTNEKLFF
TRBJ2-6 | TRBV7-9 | CASSARLGANVLTF
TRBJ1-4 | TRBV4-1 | CASSQKGQRHEKLFF
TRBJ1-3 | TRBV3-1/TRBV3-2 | CASSQEQGSRTIYF
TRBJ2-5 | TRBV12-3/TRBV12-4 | CASSLVRQGIYF